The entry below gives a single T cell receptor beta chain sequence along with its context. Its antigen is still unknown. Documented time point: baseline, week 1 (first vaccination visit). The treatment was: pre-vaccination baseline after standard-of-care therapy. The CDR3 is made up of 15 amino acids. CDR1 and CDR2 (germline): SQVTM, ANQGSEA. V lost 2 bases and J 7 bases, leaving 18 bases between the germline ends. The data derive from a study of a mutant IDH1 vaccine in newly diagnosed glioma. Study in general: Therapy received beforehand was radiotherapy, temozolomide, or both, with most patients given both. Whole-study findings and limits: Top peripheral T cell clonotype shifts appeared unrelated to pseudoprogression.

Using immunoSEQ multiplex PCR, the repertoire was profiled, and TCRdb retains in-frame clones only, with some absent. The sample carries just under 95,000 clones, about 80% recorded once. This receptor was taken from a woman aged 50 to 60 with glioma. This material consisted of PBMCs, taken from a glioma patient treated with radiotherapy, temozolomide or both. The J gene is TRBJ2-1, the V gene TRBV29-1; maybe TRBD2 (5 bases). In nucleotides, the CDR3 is TGCAGCGTTGAACGGTTTCGGGAAGAAGGGAATGAGCAGTTCTTC. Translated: CSVERFREEGNEQFF.